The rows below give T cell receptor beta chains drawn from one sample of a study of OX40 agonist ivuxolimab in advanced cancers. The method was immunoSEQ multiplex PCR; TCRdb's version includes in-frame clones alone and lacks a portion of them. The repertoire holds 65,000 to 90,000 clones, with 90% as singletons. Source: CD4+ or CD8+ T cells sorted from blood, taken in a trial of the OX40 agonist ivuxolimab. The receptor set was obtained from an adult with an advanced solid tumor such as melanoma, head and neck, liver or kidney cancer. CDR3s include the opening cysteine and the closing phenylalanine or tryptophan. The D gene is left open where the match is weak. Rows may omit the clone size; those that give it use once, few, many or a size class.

TGTGCCTGGAATTGGAACATGAACACTGAAGCTTTCTTT | CAWNWNMNTEAFF | 13 | TRBV30 | - | TRBJ1-1 | -
TGCGCCAGCAGTGACCCCACCCGGCTGGGACGGCTGGGAGAGCAGTACTTC | CASSDPTRLGRLGEQYF | 17 | TRBV10-2 | - | TRBJ2-7 | once
TGTGCCAGCAGCTTTGGGGGGTTGAACACTGAAGCTTTCTTT | CASSFGGLNTEAFF | 14 | TRBV11-3 | - | TRBJ1-1 | -
TGCGCCAGCAGCTCACAGTTAACCTACGAGCAGTACTTC | CASSSQLTYEQYF | 13 | TRBV4-1 | - | TRBJ2-7 | once
TGTGCCAGCAGCTTACCCACTAGAAATGAGCAGTTCTTC | CASSLPTRNEQFF | 13 | TRBV7-9 | - | TRBJ2-1 | -
TGCGCCAGCAGCCAAGGCGAGCGGGAGCGTCGGGGTACGCAGTATTTT | CASSQGERERRGTQYF | 16 | TRBV4-1 | TRBD2 | TRBJ2-3 | -
TGTGCCAGCAGCTTAAAGCGACTAGCGGGAGAGCAGTTCTTC | CASSLKRLAGEQFF | 14 | TRBV7-2 | TRBD2 | TRBJ2-1 | -
TGTGCCAGCAGCTTGGGGACAGGGGCCAGCGGTGCCTACAATGAGCAGTTCTTC | CASSLGTGASGAYNEQFF | 18 | TRBV7-6 | TRBD1 | TRBJ2-1 | -
TGTGCCAGCACTTTGGCGGGACAGGGGAGCGAGCAGTACTTC | CASTLAGQGSEQYF | 14 | TRBV28 | TRBD1 | TRBJ2-7 | -
TGTGCCAGTAGCCACCCCCAGAACACAGATACGCAGTATTTT | CASSHPQNTDTQYF | 14 | TRBV19 | - | TRBJ2-3 | -
TGTGCCAGCGCAAACGTTGGCAATCAGCCCCAGCATTTT | CASANVGNQPQHF | 13 | TRBV6-6 | - | TRBJ1-5 | -
TGCGCCAGCAGCCTTCAGACAGGGGGCACAGATACGCAGTATTTT | CASSLQTGGTDTQYF | 15 | TRBV4-1 | TRBD1 | TRBJ2-3 | -
TGTGCCAGCACAGTGTATCTAGCGGGGGGTAATGAGCAGTTCTTC | CASTVYLAGGNEQFF | 15 | TRBV6-1 | TRBD2 | TRBJ2-1 | -
TGTGCCAGCAGCCAATATATGTTGGGCTACAATGAGCAGTTCTTC | CASSQYMLGYNEQFF | 15 | TRBV14 | - | TRBJ2-1 | -
TGTGCTAGCAGCCCCGGACAGGGGGCGCGGGGTGAAAAACTGTTTTTT | CASSPGQGARGEKLFF | 16 | TRBV7-7 | TRBD1 | TRBJ1-4 | -
TGTGCTAGTGGTTTGGGACAGGTTATAGGACAGCCCCAGCATTTT | CASGLGQVIGQPQHF | 15 | TRBV12-5 | - | TRBJ1-5 | -
TGCGCCAGCAGCCCGGGACTAGCGATCGGGGAGCTGTTTTTT | CASSPGLAIGELFF | 14 | TRBV10-1 | TRBD2 | TRBJ2-2 | -
TGTGCCAGCAGTGAACAGGGGGCGGTTCGGGCCTACGAGCAGTACTTC | CASSEQGAVRAYEQYF | 16 | TRBV5-6 | TRBD1 | TRBJ2-7 | -
TGTGCCAGCAGCGTTGGACTTGACTCCTACAATGAGCAGTTCTTC | CASSVGLDSYNEQFF | 15 | TRBV9 | - | TRBJ2-1 | -
TGTGCCAGCAGTGAGGAACAGTTTCCTAATGAAAAACTGTTTTTT | CASSEEQFPNEKLFF | 15 | TRBV2 | - | TRBJ1-4 | -
TGTGCCAGCAGCCAAATCCTAGCGCCATTAATCTACGAGCAGTACTTC | CASSQILAPLIYEQYF | 16 | TRBV27 | - | TRBJ2-7 | -
TGCGCCAGCAGTGAGTCAGGAGGGTACACTGAAGCTTTCTTT | CASSESGGYTEAFF | 14 | TRBV10-2 | - | TRBJ1-1 | -
TGTGCCAGCAGCTTGGGACTAGCTCGTTACAATGAGCAGTTCTTC | CASSLGLARYNEQFF | 15 | TRBV5-8 | TRBD2 | TRBJ2-1 | -
TGTGCCAGCAGCTTAGATGTCTATAACTATGGCTACACCTTC | CASSLDVYNYGYTF | 14 | TRBV11-2 | - | TRBJ1-2 | -
TGTGCCAGCAGCCAGTGGTGGAACACTGAAGCTTTCTTT | CASSQWWNTEAFF | 13 | TRBV7-3 | - | TRBJ1-1 | -
TGTGCCAGTAGTACATATAGCGGGGGCTACAATGAGCAGTTCTTC | CASSTYSGGYNEQFF | 15 | TRBV19 | TRBD2 | TRBJ2-1 | -
TGTGCCAGCTCACCACCGTCTAGCGGGAGCTACGAGCAGTACTTC | CASSPPSSGSYEQYF | 15 | TRBV18 | TRBD2 | TRBJ2-7 | -
TGTGCCACCAGCAGCCGTGGTGGGGGTAATGGCTACACCTTC | CATSSRGGGNGYTF | 14 | TRBV15 | - | TRBJ1-2 | once
TGTGCCAGCAGCTTAGGAGCAGGTCTTAATGAAAAACTGTTTTTT | CASSLGAGLNEKLFF | 15 | TRBV11-3 | - | TRBJ1-4 | -